The clone carrying this T cell receptor (beta chain) was seen only a few times. What it recognizes is unknown. Profiling relied on immunoSEQ multiplex PCR, and the TCRdb table lists in-frame clones only, not all of them. There are about 20,000 clones in the sample; just under 90% occur only once, and approximately 23% lies in the top ten. This entry comes from a study of OX40 agonist ivuxolimab in advanced cancers. Findings of the study overall: The study found among the lowest clonal expansion in partial responders at 0.1-3.0 mg/kg. Circulating CD4+ and CD8+ T cells showed clonal expansion by week 6 at 0.1 to 3.0 mg/kg.

Autoimmune disease history or systemic immunosuppression excluded patients. Cycle 7 day 1, cycle 4 day 1, and baseline were the timepoints at which blood was sampled. Per the germline V gene, CDR1 is SGDLS and CDR2 is YYNGEE. The germline V and J ends were trimmed by 3 bases and 2 bases, with 8 bases remaining between them. The CDR3 is 13 amino acids. Sequencing used CD4+ or CD8+ T cells sorted from blood, obtained in a trial of the OX40 agonist ivuxolimab. The TCR comes from an adult with an advanced solid tumor such as melanoma, head and neck, liver or kidney cancer. The V and J genes are TRBV9 and TRBJ1-1; D remains unclear. The CDR3 nucleotides read TGTGCCAGCAGCGGGTATCTAAACACTGAAGCTTTCTTT. Translating gives CASSGYLNTEAFF.